The entry below describes one TCR beta chain. The antigen is unknown. The investigators amplified TCR beta CDR3 regions from RNA transcripts. When the TCR CDR3 underwent first-round RT-PCR, the HTBI primer set was used. TCRdb redid the calling of the multiplex PCR reads with MiXCR, one entry per CDR3 protein. The sample has a few hundred thousand distinct CDR3 sequences, roughly 46% seen once; the top ten hold about 7.8%. The source of the sample is a study of T cells in Graves' hyperthyroidism and ophthalmopathy. Study results and limitations: Most clonotypes that expanded in the thyroid above 0.001 also showed up in blood. A model of 13 V-J pairs discriminated ophthalmopathy from stable hyperthyroidism.

Used for diagnoses were clinical symptoms, serum thyroxine and TRAb, thyroid ultrasound and orbital computed tomography. This sequence originates from a woman aged 18-29 years with Graves' hyperthyroidism. Sequenced material: peripheral blood or thyroid tissue (not recorded which).

The DNA of the CDR3 is TGTGCCAGCAGCCCCAGCGGGAGGGCCGGTGAGCAGTACTTC. Residues: CASSPSGRAGEQYF. The rearrangement uses TRBV7-9 and TRBJ2-7; 10 bases align to TRBD2. Trimming removed 5 bases from V and 7 bases from J; junction bases left unmatched: 8. Germline values: CDR1 SEHNR, CDR2 FQNEAQ (reference sequence). CDR3 size: 14 residues. Full variable domain (remainder filled in from reference TRBV7-9 and TRBJ2-7): DTGVSQNPRHKITKRGQNVTFRCDPISEHNRLYWYRQTLGQGPEFLTYFQNEAQLEKSRLLSDRFSAERPKGSFSTLEIQRTEQGDSAMYLCASSPSGRAGEQYFGPGTRLTVT.